This T cell receptor beta chain derives from a study of identical twins. Regarding the study as a whole: Interpretation of the results relied on cross-sectional statistical analysis and not on following the same donors. High-abundance cord blood beta clonotypes had fewer insertions; memory repertoires showed none. Zero-insertion analyses were open to partial confounding by invariant MAIT and iNKT cells.

This CDR3 is built from 14 residues. Germline V gene lookup returns CDR1 SGHRS and CDR2 YFSETQ. The V and J ends lost 4 bases and 3 bases respectively, with 13 bases between them. Each CDR3 protein is one row after TCRdb ran MiXCR on the 5' RACE reads. The sample yields around 490,000 distinct CDR3 sequences, about a fifth seen once. As concerns this clonotype: As yet, its antigen is unknown.

Separately, the same data were catalogued under a study of yellow fever vaccine responses in identical twins.

Sequencing was carried out using CD4+ T cells sorted from blood. This sequence joins TRBV5-1 and TRBJ2-5, with D possibly matching TRBD1 (7 bases). This TCR was sampled from a woman between 18 and 29 years old in good health. In DNA form, the CDR3 reads TGCGCCAGCAGCGGAGGGACAGAAAAAGAGACCCAGTACTTC. Its translation: CASSGGTEKETQYF.